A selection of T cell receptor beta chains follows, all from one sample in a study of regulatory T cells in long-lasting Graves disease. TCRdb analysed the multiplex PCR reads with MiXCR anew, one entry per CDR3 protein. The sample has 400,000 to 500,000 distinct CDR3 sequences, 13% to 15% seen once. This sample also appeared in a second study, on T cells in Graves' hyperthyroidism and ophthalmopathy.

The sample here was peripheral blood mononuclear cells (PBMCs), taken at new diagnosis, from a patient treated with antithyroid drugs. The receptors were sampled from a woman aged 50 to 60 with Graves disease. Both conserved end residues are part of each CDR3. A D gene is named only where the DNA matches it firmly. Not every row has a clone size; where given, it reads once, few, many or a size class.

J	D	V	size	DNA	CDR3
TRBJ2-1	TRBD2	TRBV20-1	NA	TGCAGTGCTAGGACGGCGGGAGGCTCCTACAATGAGCAGTTCTTC	CSARTAGGSYNEQFF
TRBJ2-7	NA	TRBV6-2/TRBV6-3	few	TGTGCCAGCAGTTACGAAACCGCCGGGAGCTACGAGCAGTACTTC	CASSYETAGSYEQYF
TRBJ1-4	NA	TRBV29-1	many	TGCAGCGTTGAAGAGGGAGGGGCAACTAATGAAAAACTGTTTTTT	CSVEEGGATNEKLFF
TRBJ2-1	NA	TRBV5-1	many	TGCGCCAGCAGCTTGCTGGGCGGCTCTACCTCCTACAATGAGCAGTTCTTC	CASSLLGGSTSYNEQFF
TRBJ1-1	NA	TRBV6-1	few	TGTGCCAGCAGCATTCGCGCGGGGTCTTCTGAAGCTTTCTTT	CASSIRAGSSEAFF
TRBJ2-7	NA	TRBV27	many	TGTGCCAGCAGTCAGACCCCCGCGGCCCTCTCCTACGAGCAGTACTTC	CASSQTPAALSYEQYF
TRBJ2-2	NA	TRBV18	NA	TGTGCCAGCTCACCCTTCCGCGACTCCGGGGAGCTGTTTTTT	CASSPFRDSGELFF
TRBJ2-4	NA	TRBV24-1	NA	TGTGCCACCAGTGACCTTCCCATAACAGAAGCCAAAAACATTCAGTACTTC	CATSDLPITEAKNIQYF
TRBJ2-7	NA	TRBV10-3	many	TGTGCCATCAGCCTAGGGACGTCGACCTACGAGCAGTACTTC	CAISLGTSTYEQYF
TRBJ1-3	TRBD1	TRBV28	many	TGTGCCAGCAGTTTATATTTCTACAGGGGCGGGAAAAACACCATATATTTT	CASSLYFYRGGKNTIYF
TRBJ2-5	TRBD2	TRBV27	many	TGTGCCAGCAAGACTAGCGGGAGTCTTGAGACCCAGTACTTC	CASKTSGSLETQYF
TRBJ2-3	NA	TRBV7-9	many	TGTGCCAGCAGCTTTGGGCTACCTACAGATACGCAGTATTTT	CASSFGLPTDTQYF
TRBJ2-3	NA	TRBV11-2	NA	TGTGCCAGCAGCTTAGGTGGCGGGCTAAGCACAGATACGCAGTATTTT	CASSLGGGLSTDTQYF
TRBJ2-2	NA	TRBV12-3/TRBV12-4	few	TGTGCCAGCACCACACAGGGATATACCGGGGAGCTGTTTTTT	CASTTQGYTGELFF
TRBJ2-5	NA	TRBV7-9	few	TGTGCCAGCAGCTTCTACAGGGACGAGACCCAGTACTTC	CASSFYRDETQYF
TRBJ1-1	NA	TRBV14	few	TGTGCCAGCAGCCCGAGGTTACTCACTGAAGCTTTCTTT	CASSPRLLTEAFF
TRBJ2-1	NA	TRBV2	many	TGTGCCAGCCACGAAGCGGCCCACAATGAGCAGTTCTTC	CASHEAAHNEQFF
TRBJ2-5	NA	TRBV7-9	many	TGTGCCAGCAGCTTGACGGAGGCCCAGTACTTC	CASSLTEAQYF
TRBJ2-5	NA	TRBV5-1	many	TGCGCCAGCAGCACCCAGAGCGGGCAAGAGACCCAGTACTTC	CASSTQSGQETQYF
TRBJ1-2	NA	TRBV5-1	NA	TGCGCCAGCAGCCTACAGACAGAAAACTATGGCTACACCTTC	CASSLQTENYGYTF
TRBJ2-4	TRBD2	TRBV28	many	TGTGCCAGCAGTTTATTTTTCGGGGGGGCTGCCAAAAACATTCAGTACTTC	CASSLFFGGAAKNIQYF
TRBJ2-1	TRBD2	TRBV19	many	TGTGCCAGTACCCCGGGGGTCCCGGGAGGCTACAATGAGCAGTTCTTC	CASTPGVPGGYNEQFF
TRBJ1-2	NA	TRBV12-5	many	TGTGCTAGTGGTTTGGTACCCGGGAGACAGCCCTACACCTTC	CASGLVPGRQPYTF
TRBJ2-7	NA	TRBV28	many	TGTGCCAGCAGTTTGGGTGCTCGAGTCTCCTACGAGCAGTACTTC	CASSLGARVSYEQYF
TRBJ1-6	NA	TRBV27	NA	TGTGCCAGCAGCTTAAGGCCAGGGGTCGTCTATAATTCACCCCTCCACTTT	CASSLRPGVVYNSPLHF
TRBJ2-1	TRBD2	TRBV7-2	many	TGTGCCAGCAGCTTAGCCGGGACTAGCGCTCACAATGAGCAGTTCTTC	CASSLAGTSAHNEQFF
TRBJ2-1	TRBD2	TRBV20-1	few	TGCAGTGCTAGCGGGAGGGGGAATGAGCAGTTCTTC	CSASGRGNEQFF
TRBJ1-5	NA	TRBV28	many	TGTGCCACCCAGGGTGTTAATGATCAGCCCCAGCATTTT	CATQGVNDQPQHF
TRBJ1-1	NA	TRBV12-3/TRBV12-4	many	TGTGCCAGCATGGGCCTGGGCACTGAAGCTTTCTTT	CASMGLGTEAFF
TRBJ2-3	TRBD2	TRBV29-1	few	TGCAGCGTCCCTACGACTAGCGGAGCCACAGATACGCAGTATTTT	CSVPTTSGATDTQYF
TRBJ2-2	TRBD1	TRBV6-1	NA	TGTGCCAGCAGACGGCCGACAGGGGACACCGGGGAGCTGTTTTTT	CASRRPTGDTGELFF
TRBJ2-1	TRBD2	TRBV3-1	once	TGTGCCAGCAGCCCAGGACCAGCGGGAGCTTATAATGAGCAGTTCTTC	CASSPGPAGAYNEQFF
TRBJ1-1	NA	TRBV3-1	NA	TGTGCCAGCACCTTCAGAGGGGCAGACACTGAAGCTTTCTTT	CASTFRGADTEAFF
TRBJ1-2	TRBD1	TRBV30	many	TGTGCCTGGAGTTTCCAGGGGGCGAGGGGCTACACCTTC	CAWSFQGARGYTF